The 27 T cell receptor beta chains in this list originate from one sample, sequenced in a study of cytomegalovirus exposure and HLA in healthy donors. The PCR had 60 Vbeta and 13 Jbeta primers. Assay used: immunoSEQ multiplex PCR; TCRdb lists only in-frame clones, some missing. Among 150,000 to 200,000 clones, roughly 79% were seen once, and the ten largest hold around a tenth. Sample: PBMCs. The receptor set was obtained from a man between 18 and 35 years old in good health and CMV-seropositive.

Only a few counts were recorded for this clone. The gene calls are TRBV7-9 and TRBJ1-2, with D possibly being TRBD1 (5 bases). The V gene's germline CDR1 is SEHNR and CDR2 FQNEAQ (reference sequence). The CDR3 runs to 12 residues. The V end lost 5 bases, the J end lost 8 bases, and 12 bases lay between the germline ends. The CDR3 loop reads CASSDQGRGYTF. CDR3 DNA: TGTGCCAGCAGCGATCAGGGTCGCGGCTACACCTTC.

V usage is TRBV27 and J usage is TRBJ2-3, with D possibly being TRBD2 (7 bases). The CDR3 spans 18 residues. Germline CDR1 and CDR2: MNHEY and SMNVEV (reference sequence). V was trimmed by 5 bases and J by 3 bases, leaving 24 bases between them. The CDR3 protein is CASSHPAPSGGATDTQYF. The CDR3 DNA reads TGTGCCAGCAGTCATCCAGCCCCTAGTGGGGGGGCTACAGATACGCAGTATTTT.

CDR3 sequence reads: CASSQDLGGILSNQPQHF. The CDR3 DNA reads TGCGCCAGCAGCCAAGACTTGGGGGGTATCCTCAGCAATCAGCCCCAGCATTTT. The chain is built from TRBV4-3 and TRBJ1-5, with D possibly being TRBD1 (5 bases). With 0 bases removed from V and 1 base from J, the gap between germline ends came to 16 bases. CDR1 is LGHNA and CDR2 is YSLEER in the germline V gene. The CDR3 runs 18 residues.

The CDR3 DNA reads as TGTGCCAGCAGCCCGCGGCCGGGACTAGTGGGGGGGCCGGGGGATACGCAGTATTTT. As protein: CASSPRPGLVGGPGDTQYF. The genes are TRBV7-9 and TRBJ2-3, with 8 positions matching TRBD2. Germline loops: CDR1 SEHNR, CDR2 FQNEAQ (reference sequence). After removal of 5 bases from V and 6 bases from J, the junction contained 22 bases not matched to a gene. CDR3 length equals 19 residues.

V usage is TRBV5-1 and J usage is TRBJ1-1, with D perhaps TRBD1 (5 bases). Germline V gene lookup returns CDR1 SGHRS and CDR2 YFSETQ. The CDR3 has 13 residues. With 3 bases removed from V and 0 bases from J, the gap between germline ends came to 6 bases. The CDR3 reads CASSSTVNTEAFF. The CDR3 DNA reads as TGCGCCAGCAGCTCGACAGTGAACACTGAAGCTTTCTTT. The whole variable domain, remainder taken from reference TRBV5-1 and TRBJ1-1, is KAGVTQTPRYLIKTRGQQVTLSCSPISGHRSVSWYQQTPGQGLQFLFEYFSETQRNKGNFPGRFSGRQFSNSRSEMNVSTLELGDSALYLCASSSTVNTEAFFGQGTRLTVV.

The V call is TRBV29-1, the J call TRBJ2-3, with 9 bases fitting TRBD2. The CDR3 has 16 amino acids. Germline V CDR1 and CDR2: SQVTM, ANQGSEA. J gave up 6 bases and V 1 base, and 11 bases lay outside the gene matches. This chain's CDR3 is CSVEGGGLASADTQYF. CDR3 nucleotide sequence: TGCAGCGTTGAAGGCGGTGGACTAGCGAGCGCGGATACGCAGTATTTT.

This clone was detected a few times. The J gene is TRBJ2-7, the V gene TRBV14; D not resolved. Trimming removed 4 bases at V and 1 base at J, with 11 bases between. Germline V gives CDR1 SGHDN, CDR2 FVKESK. The CDR3 consists of 14 residues. This CDR3 is CASSLLATSYEQYF. The CDR3 nucleotides are TGTGCCAGCAGCCTATTGGCGACTTCCTACGAGCAGTACTTC.

The rearrangement uses TRBV9 and TRBJ1-1, with a tentative D call TRBD1 (5 bases). This CDR3 has 14 amino acids. Germline V CDR1 and CDR2: SGDLS, YYNGEE. The ends were cut back, 0 bases at V and 11 bases at J, with 17 bases in the middle. Here the CDR3 reads CASSVDGGRSAAFF. CDR3 sequence (DNA): TGTGCCAGCAGCGTAGACGGGGGAAGAAGTGCGGCTTTCTTT.

Of note for this clone: A clone one base away is much larger, so this may be a read error. The CDR3: CASSSDTGELFF. CDR3 DNA sequence: TGCGCCAGCAGCTCGGACACCGGGGAGCTGTTTTTT. This chain connects TRBV5-1 to TRBJ2-2; D call uncertain. The CDR3 sequence is 12 residues long. The germline V gene encodes CDR1 SGHRS and CDR2 YFSETQ. V was trimmed by 3 bases and J by 3 bases, leaving 3 bases between them.

V and J are TRBV7-9 and TRBJ2-3; possibly TRBD1 for D (6 bases). V was cut by 0 bases and J by 4 bases, with 14 bases left in between. The CDR3 extends over 16 amino acids. Germline loops: CDR1 SEHNR, CDR2 FQNEAQ (reference sequence). In nucleotides, the CDR3 is TGTGCCAGCAGCTTAGCTACAGGGTACCCGTCAGATACGCAGTATTTT. Residues: CASSLATGYPSDTQYF.

This chain uses TRBV5-8 with TRBJ2-7; the match to TRBD1 covers 10 bases. The CDR3 length is 17 residues. From germline, CDR1 is SGHTS and CDR2 YDEGEE. Unmatched junction bases numbered 9, after V lost 1 base and J lost 2 bases. In DNA form, the CDR3 reads TGTGCCAGCAGCTTGTATGAGACAGGGGGCACCCCCTACGAGCAGTACTTC. The encoded protein is CASSLYETGGTPYEQYF.

V usage is TRBV5-1 and J usage is TRBJ1-4, with 8 bases matching TRBD1. The V gene end was trimmed by 6 bases and the J gene end by 2 bases; junction bases not matched to a gene: 3. The length of the CDR3 is 14 residues. The germline gives CDR1 SGHRS, CDR2 YFSETQ. CDR3 bases: TGCGCCAGCATTCAGGGGGCGACTAATGAAAAACTGTTTTTT. Translating gives CASIQGATNEKLFF.

The genes are TRBV6-1 and TRBJ2-7, with D unclear. CDR3 length: 14 residues. Germline CDR1 MNHNS, CDR2 SASEGT. V was clipped by 3 bases and J by 0 bases, with 9 bases between them. The chain's CDR3 is CASSDAQASYEQYF. Written as DNA, the CDR3 is TGTGCCAGCAGTGACGCGCAGGCCTCCTACGAGCAGTACTTC.

J is TRBJ2-5 and V is TRBV4-2, with D possibly TRBD1 on 5 matching bases. The tail of the sequence fits TRBJ2-7 better, so the J call may be wrong. The CDR3 has 14 residues. CDR1 is LGHNA, CDR2 YNFKEQ, per germline. Here the CDR3 reads CASSQVPGWNEQYF. The CDR3 bases are TGTGCCAGCAGCCAAGTTCCAGGGTGGAACGAGCAGTACTTC.

This clone occurred once. The rearrangement uses TRBV29-1 and TRBJ2-7; maybe TRBD2 (6 bases). Trimming pared 3 bases from V and 0 bases from J, leaving 9 bases between. Germline CDR1 reads SQVTM; CDR2 reads ANQGSEA. The CDR3 runs 13 residues. This CDR3 is CSVDGGSSYEQYF. CDR3 DNA sequence: TGCAGCGTTGATGGGGGGAGCTCCTACGAGCAGTACTTC.

This clone was found a few times. The chain uses TRBV6-5 and TRBJ2-3; D is ambiguous. The CDR3 runs 14 residues. The germline V and J ends were trimmed by 11 bases and 0 bases, with 15 bases remaining between them. Germline CDR1 is MNHEY and CDR2 is SVGAGI. The CDR3 loop is CAVKMTPSTDTQYF. The CDR3 region has the DNA TGTGCCGTAAAGATGACACCTAGCACAGATACGCAGTATTTT.

J is TRBJ1-1 and V is TRBV28, with a tentative D call TRBD1 (5 bases). Trimming cost V 5 bases and J 0 bases, with 13 bases left between them. CDR1 is MDHEN and CDR2 is SYDVKM in the germline V gene. The length of the CDR3 is 15 residues. CDR3 in amino acids: CASSLLTVMNTEAFF. The CDR3 DNA sequence: TGTGCCAGCAGTCTGTTGACAGTGATGAACACTGAAGCTTTCTTT.

J is TRBJ2-2 and V is TRBV11-2; 8 bases align to TRBD1. Germline loops: CDR1 SGHAT, CDR2 FQNNGV. The CDR3 has 17 amino acids. The J segment lost 1 base and the V segment lost 5 bases, leaving 9 bases of the junction unmatched. CDR3 DNA: TGTGCCAGCAGCCGCCATTCTGGACAGGGGAACACCGGGGAGCTGTTTTTT. Translation gives CASSRHSGQGNTGELFF.

This clone has just one count. The chain carries TRBV19 and TRBJ1-4, with D possibly being TRBD1 (5 bases). Per germline, CDR1 LNHDA and CDR2 SQIVND (reference sequence). V lost 8 bases and J lost 4, with 11 bases in between. The CDR3 is made up of 13 amino acids. The CDR3 protein is CASSGRGNEKLFF. The CDR3 DNA is TGTGCCAGTTCGGGGAGGGGTAATGAAAAACTGTTTTTT. The variable domain in full, with the rest retrieved from reference TRBV19 and TRBJ1-4, is DGGITQSPKYLFRKEGQNVTLSCEQNLNHDAMYWYRQDPGQGLRLIYYSQIVNDFQKGDIAEGYSVSREKKESFPLTVTSAQKNPTAFYLCASSGRGNEKLFFGSGTQLSVL.

In DNA form, the CDR3 reads TGCGCCAGCAGCCAAGGCCAGGGGGCTGCGTCTGGTGGCTACACCTTC. This gives the protein CASSQGQGAASGGYTF. The rearrangement links TRBV4-1 to TRBJ1-2, with 8 nucleotides matching TRBD1. V lost 1 base to trimming and J lost 7 bases; unmatched junction nucleotides: 11. Germline CDR1 is MGHRA and CDR2 is YSYEKL. There are 16 residues in the CDR3.

The chain uses TRBV29-1 and TRBJ2-1, with no clear D. The V and J ends lost 3 bases and 4 bases respectively, with 4 bases between them. This CDR3 contains 11 residues. CDR1 is SQVTM, CDR2 ANQGSEA, per germline. The DNA for the CDR3 is TGCAGCGTTGATTATTACAATGAGCAGTTCTTC. It specifies CSVDYYNEQFF.

The rearrangement uses TRBV6-5 and TRBJ2-5; tentatively, D is TRBD1 (6 bases). Deletions cut 5 bases from V and 5 bases from J, with 18 bases between. The germline gives CDR1 MNHEY, CDR2 SVGAGI. The CDR3 runs to 15 residues. The CDR3 spells CASSRRQAVMETQYF. The CDR3 DNA follows: TGTGCCAGCAGTCGCCGACAGGCGGTGATGGAGACCCAGTACTTC.

This clone occurred a few times. The chain employs TRBV28 and TRBJ1-1, with unresolved D. V was cut by 5 bases and J by 0 bases, with 10 bases left in between. Germline V gene data show CDR1 as MDHEN and CDR2 as SYDVKM. The CDR3 runs 14 residues. CDR3 in amino acids: CASSHRAMNTEAFF. CDR3 DNA: TGTGCCAGCAGTCACAGAGCCATGAACACTGAAGCTTTCTTT.

This rearrangement joins TRBV18 to TRBJ2-5; D is perhaps TRBD1 (6 bases). The closer fit of TRBJ2-7 to the DNA end suggests the J call may be wrong. CDR1 and CDR2 from the germline V gene are KGHSH and LQKENI. The CDR3 has 15 residues. The CDR3 loop is CASSPTGYGTYEQYF. CDR3 coding DNA: TGTGCCAGCTCACCAACAGGGTATGGAACCTACGAGCAGTACTTC.

The chain uses TRBV10-3 and TRBJ2-3, with TRBD2 as a possible D gene (7 bases). This CDR3 contains 16 residues. The germline CDR1 and CDR2 sequences are ENHRY and SYGVKD. The V end was cut by 2 bases, the J end by 11 bases, with 23 bases between. The CDR3 DNA reads as TGTGCCATCAGTGAGCACACTAGTGGGGGGGCCCTGGAGCAGTATTTT. It encodes CAISEHTSGGALEQYF.

The CDR3 DNA sequence: TGCGCCAGCAGCCTCCTTCACCTAGACAGAAATTCACCCCTCCACTTT. It yields the protein CASSLLHLDRNSPLHF. The rearrangement joins TRBV4-1 to TRBJ1-6, with D tentatively TRBD1 (5 bases). The V and J ends lost 4 bases and 7 bases respectively, with 17 bases between them. This CDR3 has 16 amino acids. CDR1 and CDR2 (germline): MGHRA, YSYEKL.

The chain recombines TRBV29-1 with TRBJ1-1; the match to TRBD1 covers 7 bases. The CDR3 consists of 11 residues. V gave up 4 bases and J gave up 11 bases; unmatched junction bases: 7. Germline loops: CDR1 SQVTM, CDR2 ANQGSEA. The CDR3 protein is CSVAPGQRAFF. CDR3 coding DNA: TGCAGCGTTGCACCGGGACAGAGGGCTTTCTTT.